This TCR beta chain is from a study of cytomegalovirus exposure and HLA in healthy donors. Findings of the study overall: Most likely, a cluster of highly shared sequence variants arose as a sequencing artifact. According to an earlier analysis, most TCR beta V segments yielded productive rearrangements about 90% or about 30% of the time.

PCR employed 60 Vbeta and 13 Jbeta primers. Original handling: As a later analysis found, there were 70 million to 90 million unique TCR beta chains, of which roughly 11 million were shared. Measured with immunoSEQ multiplex PCR; TCRdb has only the in-frame clones, and not every one. V and J calls and clone size are as listed in that table; D and trimming were resolved from the DNA. The sample contains some 180,000 clones, around 90% of which appear only once. A note on this clone: Its antigen is as yet unknown.

When sampled, the donors appeared nominally healthy, though they likely had unrecorded immune exposures. Sequenced sample: PBMCs. The receptor was derived from a boy between 2 and 15 years old in good health and CMV-seronegative.

CDR3 coding DNA: TGCGCCAGCAGCTTGGAGGGACAGGGTGCAGAGACCCAGTACTTC. This encodes CASSLEGQGAETQYF. The chain joins TRBV5-1 to TRBJ2-5; 9 nucleotides line up with TRBD1. This CDR3 comprises 15 residues. V dropped 0 bases and J dropped 4; count of bases not matched to a gene: 4. Germline values: CDR1 SGHRS, CDR2 YFSETQ. The whole variable domain, filled in from reference TRBV5-1 and TRBJ2-5, reads KAGVTQTPRYLIKTRGQQVTLSCSPISGHRSVSWYQQTPGQGLQFLFEYFSETQRNKGNFPGRFSGRQFSNSRSEMNVSTLELGDSALYLCASSLEGQGAETQYFGPGTRLLVL.